This T cell receptor beta chain is from a study of blood T cell repertoires in COVID-19. The CDR3 extends over 15 amino acids. The ends were cut back, 4 bases at V and 0 bases at J, with 10 bases in the middle. From germline, CDR1 is SGHRS and CDR2 YFSETQ. Here immunoSEQ multiplex PCR was the method, and the copy in TCRdb shows in-frame clones only, minus some. The sample lists about 64,000 clones; more than 75% were seen once. The chain combines TRBV5-1 with TRBJ1-4, with D perhaps matching TRBD1 (5 bases). The clonotype comes from a woman aged 40 to 50 who had recovered from COVID-19. Specimen: PBMCs or T cells enriched from blood (not recorded which). The CDR3 protein is CASSRPDTTNEKLFF. CDR3 nucleotides: TGCGCCAGCAGCCGCCCGGACACAACTAATGAAAAACTGTTTTTT.